The clone carrying this T cell receptor (beta chain) was found many times. This sample was taken from a study of Graves' ophthalmopathy and Graves' hyperthyroidism. Amplified TCR beta CDR3 regions were obtained using RNA transcripts as template. HTBI primers primed a first-round RT-PCR, and a second-round multiplex PCR followed. TCRdb independently ran MiXCR on the multiplex PCR reads; one entry per CDR3 protein. The sample records about 390,000 distinct CDR3 sequences, approximately 18% being singletons. Each diagnosis was determined on the basis of clinical symptoms, serum thyroxine, TRAb, thyroid ultrasound and orbital computed tomography. From fresh peripheral blood, under 12 ml in volume, the PBMCs were obtained. Germline CDR1 and CDR2: MDHEN and SYDVKM. The V and J ends lost 8 bases and 6 bases respectively, with 14 bases between them. The CDR3 contains 12 residues.

Sample: peripheral blood. The chain combines TRBV28 with TRBJ2-7; D gene uncertain. The receptor comes from an adult woman with stable Graves' hyperthyroidism. The CDR3 DNA follows: TGTGCCAGCGGAGTGGTCAGGCGCGAGCAGTACTTC. Amino acids: CASGVVRREQYF.